These 3 T cell receptor beta chains were sequenced from one sample in a study of PD-1 blockade in classical Hodgkin lymphoma. Sequencing was performed with immunoSEQ multiplex PCR; in TCRdb, only in-frame clones are kept and a portion is missing. The sample lists approximately 26,000 clones, approximately 70% occurring once. Each of the patients experienced relapse following autologous stem cell transplantation, and their brentuximab vedotin exposure differed. Material: peripheral blood mononuclear cells (PBMCs), obtained before the second cycle of nivolumab. The receptors shown here come from a human donor with classical Hodgkin lymphoma.

The chain recombines TRBV7-8 with TRBJ2-1, with D possibly being TRBD1 or TRBD2 (5 bases each). CDR1 and CDR2 from the germline V gene are SGHVS and FQNEAQ. Trimming took 4 bases from V and 3 from J, leaving 13 bases between them. This CDR3 is built from 15 residues. The CDR3 region has the DNA TGTGCCAGCAGCTCCAGGGAGACCGGCTACAATGAGCAGTTCTTC. Amino acids: CASSSRETGYNEQFF.

A few counts support this clone. The chain recombines TRBV29-1 with TRBJ2-7; 7 bases map to TRBD1. After removal of 7 bases from V and 3 bases from J, the junction contained 9 bases not matched to a gene. This CDR3 is 13 amino acids long. Germline assignment: CDR1 SQVTM and CDR2 ANQGSEA. The CDR3 loop is CSASDREYYEQYF. CDR3 DNA sequence: TGCAGCGCGTCTGACAGGGAGTACTACGAGCAGTACTTC.

This chain connects TRBV19 to TRBJ1-6, with TRBD1 matching 8 bases. V trimming: 1 base; J trimming: 10 bases; junction bases outside the gene matches: 6. The CDR3 runs to 15 residues. Germline V CDR1 and CDR2: LNHDA, SQIVND (reference sequence). CDR3 DNA sequence: TGTGCCAGTAGTATAGGGACAGGGTTTGGCTCACCCCTCCACTTT. Protein: CASSIGTGFGSPLHF.